This TCR beta chain is from a study of CD8+CD57+ T cells in acquired aplastic anemia. CD8+CD57+ cell expansion, shown by flow cytometry, had occurred in the patients selected for sequencing. Blood sampling was performed on the patients, and none of them had received therapy by then. Study outcomes and limitations: Roughly 30 was the count of CD8+ CDR3 sequences that patients shared with controls.

It was genomic DNA that served as the template for profiling TCR beta VDJ and CDR3. TCRdb analysed the reads with MiXCR anew, one entry per CDR3 protein. The data hold roughly 240,000 distinct CDR3 sequences, with more than 45% observed a single time. The CDR3 is made up of 16 amino acids. V gave up 0 bases and J gave up 4 bases; unmatched junction bases: 7. In germline, CDR1 is SNHLY, CDR2 FYNNEI. Comments on this clonotype: Its antigen is undetermined.

The sample was sorted CD4+, CD8+, or CD8+CD57+ T cells (not recorded which) from PBMCs. The sequence was collected from a human donor with aplastic anemia. This chain joins TRBV2 and TRBJ1-2, with TRBD1 matching 8 bases. CDR3 in amino acids: CASSEAQGATGYGYTF. The CDR3 bases are TGTGCCAGCAGTGAAGCCCAGGGGGCGACAGGCTATGGCTACACCTTC.